These 19 T cell receptor beta chains were sequenced from one sample in a study of blood T cell repertoires in COVID-19. This table comes from immunoSEQ multiplex PCR, and its TCRdb copy is limited to in-frame clones, with some not included. The table lists about 400,000 clones, roughly 86% of them singletons. The sequenced sample consisted of PBMCs or T cells enriched from blood (not recorded which). Receptors originate from a woman between 35 and 50 years old with acute COVID-19.

This clone appeared a single time. The chain joins TRBV18 to TRBJ1-4, with 7 bases identical to TRBD1. V trimming: 3 bases; J trimming: 7 bases; junction bases outside the gene matches: 5. The CDR3 is 14 amino acids. The germline V gene encodes CDR1 KGHSH and CDR2 LQKENI. The CDR3 coding sequence is TGTGCCAGCTCACCGACAGGGTATGGTGAAAAACTGTTTTTT. Its protein product is CASSPTGYGEKLFF.

The gene calls are TRBV7-7 and TRBJ2-1, with 9 bases that match TRBD1. In germline, CDR1 is SSHAT, CDR2 FNYEAQ (reference sequence). Trimming took 4 bases from V and 5 from J; bases not matched to a gene: 6. The CDR3 consists of 15 residues. The CDR3 DNA is TGTGCCAGCAGCTCTGGGACAGGGATAAACAATGAGCAGTTCTTC. Translation: CASSSGTGINNEQFF.

A single count supports this clone. This sequence joins TRBV3-1 (or the pseudogene TRBV3-2) and TRBJ2-3; 12 bases align to TRBD2. Unmatched junction bases numbered 10, after V lost 5 bases and J lost 4 bases. Germline V lookup: CDR1 LGHDT, CDR2 YNNKEL (reference sequence). The CDR3 totals 17 residues. The CDR3 DNA is TGTGCCAGCAGCAAACTGACCGGGACTAGCGGGTCAGATACGCAGTATTTT. Translating it yields CASSKLTGTSGSDTQYF.

This clone was counted once. This CDR3 reads CASSLDFGTGTDTQYF. The DNA for the CDR3 is TGTGCCAGCAGCTTAGATTTCGGAACAGGCACAGATACGCAGTATTTT. This chain joins TRBV11-2 and TRBJ2-3, with unresolved D. V lost 0 bases and J 1 base, leaving 11 bases between the germline ends. This CDR3 is 16 amino acids long. Germline assignment: CDR1 SGHAT and CDR2 FQNNGV. The whole variable domain, remainder taken from reference TRBV11-2 and TRBJ2-3, is EAGVAQSPRYKIIEKRQSVAFWCNPISGHATLYWYQQILGQGPKLLIQFQNNGVVDDSQLPKDRFSAERLKGVDSTLKIQPAKLEDSAVYLCASSLDFGTGTDTQYFGPGTRLTVL.

This clone has more than one count but fewer than ten. This rearrangement joins TRBV4-1 to TRBJ1-6, with D possibly being TRBD1 (5 bases). The CDR3 runs 13 residues. The V gene lost 2 bases and the J gene lost 8 bases, with 7 bases spanning the gap. Germline CDR1 is MGHRA and CDR2 is YSYEKL. The CDR3 region is CASSQPRDSPLHF. The CDR3 DNA reads as TGCGCCAGCAGCCAACCCAGGGATTCACCCCTCCACTTT.

The chain employs TRBV27 and TRBJ2-7; TRBD1 agrees at 9 bases. Trimming removed 4 bases from V and 6 bases from J; junction bases left unmatched: 7. Germline V gives CDR1 MNHEY, CDR2 SMNVEV (reference sequence). This CDR3 spans 14 amino acids. The CDR3 DNA reads as TGTGCCAGCAGTTCCGGGACAGGGTGGCGCGAGCAGTACTTC. This sequence encodes CASSSGTGWREQYF.

The genes are TRBV29-1 and TRBJ2-7; 10 bases map to TRBD1. Germline-derived CDR1 and CDR2 are SQVTM and ANQGSEA. The CDR3 is 14 amino acids. V lost 4 bases and J lost 0; bases outside the gene matches: 3. CDR3 in amino acids: CSVGDRGSSYEQYF. In DNA form, the CDR3 reads TGCAGCGTTGGGGACAGGGGAAGCTCCTACGAGCAGTACTTC.

V gene TRBV9 combines with J gene TRBJ1-6, with TRBD1 identical over 7 bases. There are 15 residues in the CDR3. Germline V gene lookup returns CDR1 SGDLS and CDR2 YYNGEE. Trimming took 1 base from V and 5 from J; bases not matched to a gene: 3. The CDR3 sequence is CASSVTGDNNSPLHF. The CDR3 DNA sequence: TGTGCCAGCAGCGTAACAGGGGACAATAATTCACCCCTCCACTTT. The whole variable domain, remainder taken from reference TRBV9 and TRBJ1-6, is DSGVTQTPKHLITATGQRVTLRCSPRSGDLSVYWYQQSLDQGLQFLIQYYNGEERAKGNILERFSAQQFPDLHSELNLSSLELGDSALYFCASSVTGDNNSPLHFGNGTRLTVT.

The chain couples TRBV5-6 to TRBJ2-7, with 11 bases identical to TRBD2. The germline V gene has CDR1 SGHDT and CDR2 YYEEEE. CDR3 size: 15 residues. V was clipped by 3 bases and J by 4 bases; unmatched bases: 6. The CDR3 DNA reads as TGTGCCAGCAGCTCTAGCGGGGGGTACTCATACGAGCAGTACTTC. Its translation: CASSSSGGYSYEQYF.

The V gene is TRBV5-5, the J gene TRBJ1-5; TRBD1 agrees at 10 bases. J lost 7 bases, V lost 2 bases, and 6 bases had no gene match. The CDR3 sequence is 15 residues long. In germline, CDR1 is SGHKS, CDR2 YYEKEE (reference sequence). CDR3 DNA sequence: TGTGCCAGCAGCTTAATGGGACAGGGGAAACAGCCCCAGCATTTT. Protein: CASSLMGQGKQPQHF. The full variable domain, completed using reference TRBV5-5 and TRBJ1-5, is DAGVTQSPTHLIKTRGQQVTLRCSPISGHKSVSWYQQVLGQGPQFIFQYYEKEERGRGNFPDRFSARQFPNYSSELNVNALLLGDSALYLCASSLMGQGKQPQHFGDGTRLSIL.

This chain uses TRBV6-5 with TRBJ1-6, with D unclear. Trimming took 6 bases from V and 3 from J, leaving 12 bases between them. Germline lookup yields CDR1 MNHEY and CDR2 SVGAGI. The CDR3 is made up of 15 amino acids. The CDR3 spells CASRPQTSYNSPLHF. CDR3 bases: TGTGCCAGCAGACCACAGACGAGCTATAATTCACCCCTCCACTTT.

This chain joins TRBV10-1 and TRBJ1-6, with unresolved D. Germline V gene sequence: CDR1 WNHNN, CDR2 SYGVQD (reference sequence). The CDR3 has 13 residues. Between the trimmed V and J ends, which lost 2 bases and 7 bases, there was a span of 6 bases. The CDR3 loop is CASSEQANSPLHF. In nucleotides, the CDR3 is TGCGCCAGCAGTGAGCAGGCGAATTCACCCCTCCACTTT.

The rearrangement uses TRBV2 and TRBJ2-7, with a weak D call TRBD1 (6 bases). Germline lookup yields CDR1 SNHLY and CDR2 FYNNEI. V was shortened by 8 bases and J by 3 bases, with 17 bases between the two germline ends. This CDR3 comprises 14 residues. The CDR3 DNA follows: TGTGCCAGCCGCCCCCGGGTCAGGGGCTACGAGCAGTACTTC. It is translated as CASRPRVRGYEQYF. The full variable domain, its missing parts supplied by reference TRBV2 and TRBJ2-7, is EPEVTQTPSHQVTQMGQEVILRCVPISNHLYFYWYRQILGQKVEFLVSFYNNEISEKSEIFDDQFSVERPDGSNFTLKIRSTKLEDSAMYFCASRPRVRGYEQYFGPGTRLTVT.

This clone was detected once. The chain uses TRBV5-1 and TRBJ1-2; 8 nucleotides match TRBD1. CDR1 SGHRS and CDR2 YFSETQ come from the germline V gene. The CDR3 is 15 residues long. The V gene end was trimmed by 4 bases and the J gene end by 2 bases; junction bases not matched to a gene: 7. The CDR3, as DNA: TGCGCCAGCAGCACCCGGGACAGGACCAACTATGGCTACACCTTC. Its protein product is CASSTRDRTNYGYTF.

This chain uses TRBV3-1 (or the pseudogene TRBV3-2) with TRBJ1-6, with 8 nucleotides matching TRBD1. This CDR3 comprises 14 residues. Germline loops: CDR1 LGHDT, CDR2 YNNKEL (reference sequence). Unmatched junction bases numbered 8, after V lost 7 bases and J lost 9 bases. The CDR3 loop is CASNTGGFRSPLHF. In DNA form, the CDR3 reads TGTGCCAGCAATACAGGGGGTTTTCGTTCACCCCTCCACTTT.

The gene calls are TRBV7-9 and TRBJ1-2; D is unresolved. V gave up 4 bases and J gave up 2 bases, with 8 bases separating them. Per the germline V gene, CDR1 is SEHNR and CDR2 is FQNEAQ (reference sequence). The CDR3 has 13 amino acids. The chain's CDR3 is CASSYYTNYGYTF. The CDR3 DNA is TGTGCCAGCAGCTACTACACCAACTATGGCTACACCTTC.

V and J are TRBV6-5 and TRBJ1-2; weak D call: TRBD1 (6 bases). Germline assignment: CDR1 MNHEY and CDR2 SVGAGI. With 6 bases removed from V and 5 bases from J, the gap between germline ends came to 16 bases. The CDR3 runs 14 residues. The CDR3 DNA sequence: TGTGCCAGCAGACGCCGCGACAGGCAATATGGCTACACCTTC. Its protein product is CASRRRDRQYGYTF.

This chain uses TRBV11-2 with TRBJ2-7, with 8 nucleotides matching TRBD1. Losses at the gene ends were 6 bases for V and 3 bases for J; bases not matched to a gene: 7. The length of the CDR3 is 14 residues. The germline V gene encodes CDR1 SGHAT and CDR2 FQNNGV. The CDR3 reads CASRGVRGLYEQYF. In nucleotides, the CDR3 is TGTGCCAGCAGGGGGGTCAGGGGGCTCTACGAGCAGTACTTC.

The CDR3 is CASSLTGGPYNEQFF. Written as DNA, the CDR3 is TGTGCCAGCAGCTTGACAGGGGGCCCCTACAATGAGCAGTTCTTC. The rearrangement joins TRBV7-8 to TRBJ2-1; 10 bases are shared with TRBD1. The CDR3 covers 15 residues. J lost 2 bases, V lost 3 bases, and 1 base had no gene match. The germline V gene encodes CDR1 SGHVS and CDR2 FQNEAQ.